The 13 T cell receptor beta chains below come from one sample, sequenced in a study of T cells expressing NK-cell markers. TCRdb reprocessed the 5' RACE reads, with one entry per CDR3 protein and no DNA. In total, the table holds 400,000 or so distinct CDR3 sequences. The sequenced sample consisted of blood T cells: a sorted CD56 or NKG2C T cell subset, CD4+ or CD8+ T cells, or bulk PBMC T cells (not recorded which). Source of these receptors: a woman in her 50s in good health.

The chain has TRBV7-3 and TRBJ2-1; no DNA is available, so the TRBD1 call from TCRdb remains unchecked. The germline V gene encodes CDR1 SGHTA and CDR2 FQGTGA. There are 16 residues in the CDR3. CDR3 sequence: CASSLIRDRGRNEQFF. The entire variable domain, with the rest obtained from reference TRBV7-3 and TRBJ2-1, is as follows: GAGVSQTPSNKVTEKGKYVELRCDPISGHTALYWYRQSLGQGPEFLIYFQGTGAADDSGLPNDRFFAVRPEGSVSTLKIQRTERGDSAVYLCASSLIRDRGRNEQFFGPGTRLTVL.

The rearrangement joins TRBV10-2 to TRBJ2-6. Germline V gene sequence: CDR1 WSHSY, CDR2 SAAADI. The CDR3 runs to 14 residues. The CDR3 sequence: CASSESVRANVLTF.

The chain has TRBV24-1 and TRBJ2-1; the D call from TCRdb, TRBD1, cannot be confirmed without DNA. The germline V gene encodes CDR1 KGHDR and CDR2 SFDVKD. The CDR3 has 13 amino acids. The CDR3 sequence is CATSGGIGSEQFF.

The chain links TRBV29-1 to TRBJ2-1. The CDR3 runs 12 residues. The germline V gene has CDR1 SQVTM and CDR2 ANQGSEA. CDR3 amino acids: CSVARTYNEQFF.

The chain carries TRBV24-1 and TRBJ2-7. CDR1 is KGHDR and CDR2 is SFDVKD in the germline V gene. The CDR3 has 15 residues. The CDR3 sequence is CATSDLVRGSYEQYF.

The chain carries TRBV29-1 and TRBJ1-2. Germline V gene lookup returns CDR1 SQVTM and CDR2 ANQGSEA. The CDR3 sequence is 13 residues long. The CDR3 here is CSVESGVNYGYTF. Drawing the rest from reference TRBV29-1 and TRBJ1-2, the complete variable domain is SAVISQKPSRDICQRGTSLTIQCQVDSQVTMMFWYRQQPGQSLTLIATANQGSEATYESGFVIDKFPISRPNLTFSTLTVSNMSPEDSSIYLCSVESGVNYGYTFGSGTRLTVV.

The V gene is TRBV19, the J gene TRBJ2-1; TCRdb names TRBD2, which stays unverified in the absence of DNA. Germline V lookup: CDR1 LNHDA, CDR2 SQIVND (reference sequence). CDR3 length: 17 residues. The CDR3: CASSPPLLAGVANEQFF.

The chain couples TRBV19 to TRBJ2-1; checking the TCRdb D call of TRBD1 is not possible without DNA. This CDR3 contains 14 residues. Germline assignment: CDR1 LNHDA and CDR2 SQIVND (reference sequence). The CDR3 region is CASSPSGTGSEQFF.

V gene TRBV7-2 combines with J gene TRBJ1-6; TCRdb names TRBD1, which stays unverified in the absence of DNA. The CDR3 covers 16 residues. Germline V CDR1 and CDR2: SGHTA, FQGNSA. CDR3 in amino acids: CASSPRARDPLPALHF.

The V and J genes are TRBV29-1 and TRBJ1-3; TCRdb selects TRBD1, and the lack of DNA leaves this call unchecked. In germline, CDR1 is SQVTM, CDR2 ANQGSEA. The CDR3 contains 14 residues. CDR3 sequence: CSVEERGQGNTIYF.

The chain employs TRBV4-2 and TRBJ2-7; TCRdb picks TRBD2, but there is no DNA to check that call. Germline V gene sequence: CDR1 LGHNA, CDR2 YNFKEQ. This CDR3 has 16 amino acids. CDR3 loop: CASSQDRLAGEIEQYF.

This chain joins TRBV20-1 and TRBJ1-3. This CDR3 comprises 16 residues. CDR1 DFQATT and CDR2 SNEGSKA come from the germline V gene (reference sequence). The CDR3 sequence is CSARDLDVASGNTIYF.

CDR3 protein: CASSSGLAGRTNEQFF. This chain joins TRBV7-9 and TRBJ2-1; TCRdb's D gene call, TRBD2, goes unchecked for lack of DNA. This CDR3 contains 16 residues. The V gene's germline CDR1 is SEHNR and CDR2 FQNEAQ (reference sequence).